The 27 T cell receptor beta chains in this list originate from one sample, sequenced in a study of human T cells and chemical hapten exposure. One entry per CDR3 protein results from TCRdb running MiXCR on the RACE reads. This sample has approximately 370,000 distinct CDR3 sequences, with over 5% found just once. The time point was: pre-sensitization, week 0. Treatment specified: therapeutic diphenylcyclopropenone sensitization with weekly scalp DPC. The specimen was whole blood, collected in connection with sensitization to the hapten diphenylcyclopropenone (DPC). The receptors derive from a woman aged 18-35 years with alopecia areata. Some clones in this sample may be carry-over from other donors' samples.

The J gene is TRBJ1-2, the V gene TRBV25-1, with 7 bases identical to TRBD1. Germline CDR1 and CDR2: MGHDK and SYGVNS. CDR3 size: 13 residues. Germline trimming cut 1 base from V and 4 bases from J; bases unmatched to any gene: 0. CDR3 region: CASSESGGYGYTF. DNA for the CDR3: TGTGCCAGCAGTGAATCAGGGGGCTATGGCTACACCTTC.

The V gene is TRBV5-8, the J gene TRBJ1-1; unclear D gene. In germline, CDR1 is SGHTS, CDR2 YDEGEE. The CDR3 contains 14 residues. The ends were cut back, 0 bases at V and 7 bases at J, with 13 bases in the middle. CDR3 loop: CASSLGGLRVEAFF. The DNA of the CDR3 is TGTGCCAGCAGCTTGGGCGGGCTAAGAGTTGAAGCTTTCTTT.

This clonotype has a handful of counts. The chain is built from TRBV5-1 and TRBJ2-4; D unresolved. Per the germline V gene, CDR1 is SGHRS and CDR2 is YFSETQ. This CDR3 is 16 amino acids long. The germline V and J ends were trimmed by 1 base and 0 bases, with 11 bases remaining between them. CDR3 DNA: TGCGCCAGCAGCTTGAGTTGGGGTCTAGCCAAAAACATTCAGTACTTC. Translating gives CASSLSWGLAKNIQYF.

The rearrangement links TRBV7-9 to TRBJ2-1; TRBD2 is a possible D gene (6 bases). The CDR3 runs 15 residues. CDR1 is SEHNR, CDR2 FQNEAQ, per germline (reference sequence). Trimming shortened V by 2 bases and J by 4 bases, and 12 bases separated the two germline ends. DNA of the CDR3: TGTGCCAGCAGCTTAAGGGACTCCACTTACAATGAGCAGTTCTTC. Residues: CASSLRDSTYNEQFF.

This clonotype was counted at least ten times. This chain joins TRBV5-1 and TRBJ2-1; either TRBD1 or TRBD2 may supply D (6 bases each). CDR1 and CDR2 from the germline V gene are SGHRS and YFSETQ. V was pared by 1 base and J by 7 bases, with 15 bases between. The CDR3 loop spans 15 amino acids. The DNA for the CDR3 is TGCGCCAGCAGCTTGTTCTACCAGGGGAGGAATGAGCAGTTCTTC. Translating it yields CASSLFYQGRNEQFF.

This clonotype was detected a few times. This chain links TRBV20-1 with TRBJ2-7, with a possible D match to TRBD2 (5 bases). Trimming stripped 6 bases from V and 0 bases from J, with 15 bases between. The CDR3 extends over 14 amino acids. Germline lookup yields CDR1 DFQATT and CDR2 SNEGSKA (reference sequence). The CDR3 bases are TGCAGTGCCCTCCTAGGGCGGGCCTCCTACGAGCAGTACTTC. Encoded protein: CSALLGRASYEQYF.

The rearrangement links TRBV29-1 to TRBJ1-2; 9 bases agree with TRBD1. Germline loops: CDR1 SQVTM, CDR2 ANQGSEA. CDR3 length: 16 residues. With V trimmed by 0 bases and J by 4 bases, 9 bases remained unmatched. The CDR3 nucleotides are TGCAGCGTTGAAGAACTGGACAGGGGTCCTATCTATGGCTACACCTTC. Protein product: CSVEELDRGPIYGYTF.

This clonotype was seen only a few times. The chain uses TRBV27 and TRBJ1-6, with a tentative D call TRBD1 (5 bases). The V and J ends lost 2 bases and 6 bases respectively, with 17 bases between them. Germline V gene lookup returns CDR1 MNHEY and CDR2 SMNVEV (reference sequence). The CDR3 totals 17 residues. The CDR3 sequence: CASSLLWDADFNSPLHF. CDR3 coding DNA: TGTGCCAGCAGTTTACTTTGGGACGCGGATTTTAATTCACCCCTCCACTTT.

The CDR3 coding sequence is TGTGCCAGCAGCCAAGGACAGGGAGAGACCCAGTACTTC. Translating it yields CASSQGQGETQYF. This sequence joins TRBV3-1 and TRBJ2-5; 7 nucleotides agree with TRBD1. Germline CDR1 and CDR2: LGHDT and YNNKEL (reference sequence). This CDR3 has 13 amino acids. V trimming: 1 base; J trimming: 4 bases; junction bases outside the gene matches: 0.

This clonotype occurred a few times. The V call is TRBV6-5, the J call TRBJ1-2; D may be TRBD1 (5 bases). CDR3 length: 14 amino acids. Trimming took off 3 bases at V and 4 bases at J, with 12 bases between the two ends. The V gene's germline CDR1 is MNHEY and CDR2 SVGAGI. The chain's CDR3 is CASSYPGQRYGYTF. The CDR3 DNA sequence: TGTGCCAGCAGTTATCCAGGGCAGCGCTATGGCTACACCTTC.

A few counts support this clonotype. This chain links TRBV6-5 with TRBJ1-2; tentative D call: TRBD1 (6 bases). Trimming took 9 bases from V and 6 from J, leaving 11 bases between them. This CDR3 region has 11 residues. CDR1 MNHEY and CDR2 SVGAGI come from the germline V gene. The CDR3 here is CASTTGDGYTF. Here the CDR3 DNA reads TGTGCCAGTACGACAGGTGATGGCTACACCTTC.

The table lists this clonotype with a few counts. The CDR3 nucleotides are TGTGCCAGCAGCACCCGGGAGAGACTAGGGGAGACCCAGTACTTC. Translated: CASSTRERLGETQYF. The chain links TRBV7-8 to TRBJ2-5, with D perhaps matching TRBD2 (6 bases). Per germline, CDR1 SGHVS and CDR2 FQNEAQ. The V end was cut by 5 bases, the J end by 5 bases, with 18 bases between. The CDR3 has 15 residues.

The table lists this clonotype with many counts. The J gene is TRBJ1-5, the V gene TRBV6-1, with D perhaps TRBD1 (6 bases). The V end was cut by 3 bases, the J end by 2 bases, with 8 bases between. CDR1 MNHNS and CDR2 SASEGT come from the germline V gene. This CDR3 spans 14 amino acids. CDR3 region: CASSDRGRNQPQHF. DNA for the CDR3: TGTGCCAGCAGTGACAGGGGACGCAATCAGCCCCAGCATTTT.

This clonotype occurred a few times. The chain combines TRBV5-1 with TRBJ2-3, with D possibly TRBD1 on 6 matching bases. V dropped 4 bases and J dropped 0 bases, with 9 bases sitting between them. The length of the CDR3 is 14 residues. CDR1 and CDR2 from the germline V gene are SGHRS and YFSETQ. As DNA, the CDR3 is TGCGCCAGCAGCATAGGACAGAGCACAGATACGCAGTATTTT. Translated, it gives CASSIGQSTDTQYF.

This clonotype was observed a few times. V usage is TRBV5-1 and J usage is TRBJ1-2, with a possible D match to TRBD1 (6 bases). The CDR3 is 15 amino acids. Germline V gives CDR1 SGHRS, CDR2 YFSETQ. Trimming shortened V by 2 bases and J by 4 bases, and 15 bases separated the two germline ends. This chain's CDR3 is CASSFHRAWGYGYTF. The CDR3 DNA is TGCGCCAGCAGCTTTCACAGGGCGTGGGGCTATGGCTACACCTTC. The variable domain in full, with the rest retrieved from reference TRBV5-1 and TRBJ1-2, is KAGVTQTPRYLIKTRGQQVTLSCSPISGHRSVSWYQQTPGQGLQFLFEYFSETQRNKGNFPGRFSGRQFSNSRSEMNVSTLELGDSALYLCASSFHRAWGYGYTFGSGTRLTVV.

This clonotype was seen a few times. The genes are TRBV12-3 or TRBV12-4 and TRBJ1-6; no clear D gene. The V and J ends lost 3 bases and 8 bases respectively, with 14 bases between them. The CDR3 extends over 15 amino acids. In nucleotides, the CDR3 is TGTGCCAGCAGTTTCTCCAGCGTAGAGGATTCACCCCTCCACTTT. Its translation is CASSFSSVEDSPLHF.

The chain joins TRBV6-2 or TRBV6-3 to TRBJ1-5; 7 nucleotides line up with TRBD1. Per germline, CDR1 MNHEY and CDR2 SVGEGT. V gave up 5 bases and J gave up 1 base; unmatched junction bases: 8. The CDR3 sequence is 16 residues long. CDR3 residues: CASSLDRPMSNQPQHF. CDR3 bases: TGTGCCAGCAGTCTGGACAGGCCGATGAGCAATCAGCCCCAGCATTTT.

There are many counts of this clonotype. The chain joins TRBV4-2 to TRBJ2-1; 9 bases are shared with TRBD2. This CDR3 contains 17 residues. V shed 0 bases, J shed 0 bases, and the junction held 3 bases outside the gene matches. Germline V gene lookup returns CDR1 LGHNA and CDR2 YNFKEQ. The CDR3, as DNA: TGTGCCAGCAGCCAAGATAGTAGCGGGGGCTCCTACAATGAGCAGTTCTTC. It translates to CASSQDSSGGSYNEQFF.

This clonotype appeared a few times. This rearrangement joins TRBV4-3 to TRBJ1-4, with a tentative D call TRBD1 (6 bases). This CDR3 region has 17 residues. V lost 4 bases, J lost 5 bases, and 20 bases lay in between. Germline V CDR1 and CDR2: LGHNA, YSLEER. CDR3 nucleotide sequence: TGCGCCAGCAGCCCCTTATCTCCTTCGGACAGCAATGAAAAACTGTTTTTT. It yields the protein CASSPLSPSDSNEKLFF.

This clonotype was counted between two and nine times. The chain employs TRBV28 and TRBJ1-1; maybe TRBD1 (5 bases). CDR1 is MDHEN and CDR2 is SYDVKM in the germline V gene. V was clipped by 6 bases and J by 11 bases, with 19 bases between them. The CDR3 runs to 13 residues. Here the CDR3 DNA reads TGTGCCAGCAGCGAAGTATTGGGCCGGGGGGCTTTCTTT. Its protein is CASSEVLGRGAFF.

This clonotype appeared a few times. CDR3 amino acids: CAISDGGTGSYEQYF. CDR3 sequence (DNA): TGTGCCATCAGTGACGGGGGCACGGGCTCCTACGAGCAGTACTTC. The rearrangement links TRBV10-3 to TRBJ2-7; D might be TRBD1 or TRBD2, each matching 6 bases. Trimming removed 3 bases at V and 0 bases at J, with 12 bases between. This CDR3 region has 15 residues. The germline gives CDR1 ENHRY, CDR2 SYGVKD.

This clonotype was detected a few times. The chain is built from TRBV6-5 and TRBJ2-3; D is unclear. Germline V gives CDR1 MNHEY, CDR2 SVGAGI. The CDR3 extends over 14 amino acids. Trimming pared 7 bases from V and 2 bases from J, leaving 13 bases between. The CDR3 DNA follows: TGTGCCAGCAACAGAGGTCTAAACACAGATACGCAGTATTTT. This translates into CASNRGLNTDTQYF.

This clonotype was counted only a few times. The chain employs TRBV6-2 or TRBV6-3 and TRBJ2-2; no clear D. The V gene lost 2 bases and the J gene lost 7 bases, with 11 bases spanning the gap. Germline V gives CDR1 MNHEY, CDR2 SVGEGT. The CDR3 sequence is 14 residues long. The CDR3: CASSYNSASGELFF. The CDR3 DNA sequence: TGTGCCAGCAGTTACAACTCTGCTAGCGGGGAGCTGTTTTTT.

The chain links TRBV12-3 or TRBV12-4 to TRBJ2-3; the D gene is possibly TRBD1 (5 bases). V dropped 7 bases and J dropped 4 bases, with 18 bases sitting between them. There are 15 residues in the CDR3. CDR3 DNA: TGTGCCAGCACCCTAGGGGCAGGCGTCGCAGATACGCAGTATTTT. This codes for CASTLGAGVADTQYF.

This clonotype was observed many times. V usage is TRBV7-8 and J usage is TRBJ1-1; D remains unclear. Germline loops: CDR1 SGHVS, CDR2 FQNEAQ. The V end lost 3 bases, the J end lost 7 bases, and 21 bases lay between the germline ends. This CDR3 is built from 16 residues. The DNA for the CDR3 is TGTGCCAGCAGCTTGGTTATGGGAATCGCGGGGAGTGAAGCTTTCTTT. Translation gives CASSLVMGIAGSEAFF. The variable domain in full, with the rest retrieved from reference TRBV7-8 and TRBJ1-1, is GAGVSQSPRYKVAKRGQDVALRCDPISGHVSLFWYQQALGQGPEFLTYFQNEAQLDKSGLPSDRFFAERPEGSVSTLKIQRTQQEDSAVYLCASSLVMGIAGSEAFFGQGTRLTVV.

The table lists this clonotype with a few counts. The V gene is TRBV6-1, the J gene TRBJ2-3, with D possibly being TRBD1 (6 bases). This CDR3 is 15 amino acids long. Trimming took off 6 bases at V and 2 bases at J, with 15 bases between the two ends. CDR1 and CDR2 from the germline V gene are MNHNS and SASEGT. CDR3 DNA: TGTGCCAGCAGCGGACGGGACACCTACACAGATACGCAGTATTTT. It encodes CASSGRDTYTDTQYF.

Worth noting for this clonotype: This clone may be a read error of a much larger clone one base away. The rearrangement joins TRBV7-3 to TRBJ2-1; D unclear. Germline lookup yields CDR1 SGHTA and CDR2 FQGTGA. CDR3 length: 14 amino acids. CDR3 in DNA: TGTGCCAGCACCTTGGAGCGTGCCGGCAATGAGCAGATCTTC. This gives the protein CASTLERAGNEQIF.